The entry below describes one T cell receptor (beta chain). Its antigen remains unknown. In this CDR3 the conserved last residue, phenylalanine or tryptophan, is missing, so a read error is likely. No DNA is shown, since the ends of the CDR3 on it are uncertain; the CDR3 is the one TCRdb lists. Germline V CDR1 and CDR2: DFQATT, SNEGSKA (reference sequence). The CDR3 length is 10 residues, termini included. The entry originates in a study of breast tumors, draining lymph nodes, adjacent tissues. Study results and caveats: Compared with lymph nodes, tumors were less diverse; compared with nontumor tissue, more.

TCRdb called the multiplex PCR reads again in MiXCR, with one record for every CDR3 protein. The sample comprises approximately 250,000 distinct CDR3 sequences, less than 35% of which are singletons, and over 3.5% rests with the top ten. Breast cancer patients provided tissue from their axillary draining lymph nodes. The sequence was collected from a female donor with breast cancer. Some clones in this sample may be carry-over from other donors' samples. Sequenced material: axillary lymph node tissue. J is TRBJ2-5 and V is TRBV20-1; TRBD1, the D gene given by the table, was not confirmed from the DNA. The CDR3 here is CSAGGGQKNT.